The rows below give T cell receptor beta chains drawn from one sample of a study of T cells after yellow fever vaccination. TCRdb re-analysed the 5' RACE reads in MiXCR, keeping a single row per CDR3 protein. The data show tens of thousands of distinct CDR3 sequences, with more than 5.5% seen just once and 30% to 45% held by the top ten. Sequenced here: CD8+ T cells sorted from PBMCs, sampled less than 6 days after the first yellow fever vaccination. Receptor source: a young man who received the YFV17D yellow fever vaccine. CDR3s include the opening cysteine and the closing phenylalanine or tryptophan. A D gene is named only where the DNA matches it firmly. Only part of the rows carry a size: once, few, many, or a class if the clone is expanded.

>TRBV4-1|TRBJ1-1|-|many
TGCGCCAGCAGCCAAGGGATCGTCGCAGGGACTGAAGCTTTCTTT
CASSQGIVAGTEAFF
>TRBV12-3/TRBV12-4|TRBJ2-4|-|-
TGTGCCAGCAGTTTAGGGAGCGACATTCAGTACTTC
CASSLGSDIQYF
>TRBV20-1|TRBJ2-1|-|few
TGCAGTGCTATTAGCCGGATGGGGGGGGGGCTCAACAATGAGCAGTTCTTC
CSAISRMGGGLNNEQFF
>TRBV7-2|TRBJ1-1|-|many
TGTGCCAGCAGCCCCTACCCGACAAATCTGGAAGCTTTCTTT
CASSPYPTNLEAFF
>TRBV6-5|TRBJ1-6|-|many
TGTGCCAGCAGTCCCGGCTACTATAATTCACCCCTCCACTTT
CASSPGYYNSPLHF
>TRBV7-9|TRBJ2-3|TRBD1|-
TGTGCCAGCAGCCCACTGACAGGGACCTCCACAGATACGCAGTATTTT
CASSPLTGTSTDTQYF
>TRBV27|TRBJ1-4|-|few
TGTGCCAGCAGTTTAACCCCTGGCATCAATGAAAAACTGTTTTTT
CASSLTPGINEKLFF
>TRBV6-2/TRBV6-3|TRBJ2-5|TRBD1|-
TGTGCCAGCAGTCCACGACAGGGGCGCTATCAAGAGACCCAGTACTTC
CASSPRQGRYQETQYF
>TRBV4-3|TRBJ1-5|TRBD1|-
TGCGCCAGCAGCCAAGGGACAGGGGAGGTAAATCAGCCCCAGCATTTT
CASSQGTGEVNQPQHF
>TRBV19|TRBJ2-1|-|few
TGTGCCAGTAGTATCTCCCCGTTTCAGGGTTACAATGAGCAGTTCTTC
CASSISPFQGYNEQFF
>TRBV28|TRBJ1-5|-|few
TGTGCCAGCAGTCCCCGGATTATCGGACCCCAGCATTTT
CASSPRIIGPQHF
>TRBV18|TRBJ2-7|TRBD2|many
TGTGCCAGCTCACCACTAGCGGGGGGCCAATCCTACGAGCAGTACTTC
CASSPLAGGQSYEQYF
>TRBV4-3|TRBJ2-6|-|-
TGCGCCAGCAGCCAAGATCCTGCAGGGAGCTCTGGGGCCAACGTCCTGACTTTC
CASSQDPAGSSGANVLTF
>TRBV27|TRBJ2-6|-|few
TGTGCCAGCAGTTCGATCTCTGGGGCCAACGTCCTGACTTTC
CASSSISGANVLTF
>TRBV12-3/TRBV12-4|TRBJ2-7|-|many
TGTGCCAGCAGTTCTACGCTAGACGGCTCCTACGAGCAGTACTTC
CASSSTLDGSYEQYF
>TRBV12-3/TRBV12-4|TRBJ2-5|TRBD1|many
TGTGCCAGCAGTTCCTCGACAGGGGGGCAAGAGACCCAGTACTTC
CASSSSTGGQETQYF
>TRBV4-3|TRBJ2-2|-|many
TGCGCCAGCAGCCAAGAACCCCCTCGGGGGAACACCGGGGAGCTGTTTTTT
CASSQEPPRGNTGELFF
>TRBV12-3/TRBV12-4|TRBJ2-3|-|many
TGTGCCGGTGAGCGAGATACGCAGTATTTT
CAGERDTQYF
>TRBV10-2|TRBJ2-1|-|-
TGCGCCAGCAGAGACCTACAAAAGAGCTCCTACAATGAGCAGTTCTTC
CASRDLQKSSYNEQFF
>TRBV7-8|TRBJ1-4|TRBD1|many
TGTGCCAGCAGCTTGCGCAGGGGGGAAAGCGAAAAACTGTTTTTT
CASSLRRGESEKLFF
>TRBV4-2|TRBJ1-6|-|few
TGTGCCAGCAGCCAAGAGTCGAGGGAATCGGGACTTCCGAATTCACCCCTCCACTTT
CASSQESRESGLPNSPLHF
>TRBV7-6|TRBJ1-5|TRBD1|few
TGTGCCAGCAGCCGGGGGACAGGGCCTCAGCCCCAGCATTTT
CASSRGTGPQPQHF
>TRBV12-3/TRBV12-4|TRBJ2-1|-|-
TGTGCCAGCAGTTTCTTGTCCGAGCAGTTCTTC
CASSFLSEQFF
>TRBV4-1|TRBJ1-2|-|few
TGCGCCAGCAGCCAAGTAACCGGCGAGCGCTATGGCTACACCTTC
CASSQVTGERYGYTF
>TRBV6-5|TRBJ2-7|-|many
TGTGCCAGCAGTTTGGACGCCGCGGGATCCTACGAGCAGTACTTC
CASSLDAAGSYEQYF
>TRBV5-1|TRBJ2-7|-|-
TGCGCCAGCCCAATCCCCCGGACGGCCATGGGGGAGCAGTACTTC
CASPIPRTAMGEQYF
>TRBV4-1|TRBJ1-5|-|many
TGCGCCAGCAGCAAAGAGGGGGGATATAGCAATCAGCCCCAGCATTTT
CASSKEGGYSNQPQHF
>TRBV20-1|TRBJ2-1|-|-
TGCAGTGCAAAGAGGGCAAGCGGCAATGAGCAGTTCTTC
CSAKRASGNEQFF
>TRBV24-1|TRBJ2-2|-|few
TGTGCCACCAGTGATTCAGGGTACACCGGGGAGCTGTTTTTT
CATSDSGYTGELFF
>TRBV29-1|TRBJ2-3|-|few
TGCAGCGTTGAGTCGGACAGCACAGATACGCAGTATTTT
CSVESDSTDTQYF
>TRBV7-2|TRBJ2-7|-|few
TGTGCCAGCAGCCCACTAGACAACGAGGTATCCTACGAGCAGTACTTC
CASSPLDNEVSYEQYF
>TRBV6-2/TRBV6-3|TRBJ1-1|-|many
TGTGCCAGCAGTCCTGTGGGGGGGGACACTGAAGCTTTCTTT
CASSPVGGDTEAFF
>TRBV27|TRBJ1-6|-|-
TGTGCCAGCAGTTCCTCGACGGCTTCACCCCTCCACTTT
CASSSSTASPLHF
>TRBV20-1|TRBJ1-6|TRBD1|-
TGCAGTGCTAGAGATCAGGGGGTCGAAGGAGTTTCACCCCTCCACTTT
CSARDQGVEGVSPLHF
>TRBV10-3|TRBJ2-5|TRBD2|-
TGTGCCATCAGTGAGTCCCCGCTAGCGGGGGGGAAAGAGACCCAGTACTTC
CAISESPLAGGKETQYF
>TRBV6-5|TRBJ2-1|-|many
TGTGCCAGCAGTTACTTCGACTCCTACAATGAGCAGTTCTTC
CASSYFDSYNEQFF
>TRBV20-1|TRBJ2-1|-|many
TGCAGTGCTAGGGGACATGAATCCTACAATGAGCAGTTCTTC
CSARGHESYNEQFF
>TRBV25-1|TRBJ2-3|-|many
TGTGCCAGCAGTGTACGCCTCAGGGGCTACACAGATACGCAGTATTTT
CASSVRLRGYTDTQYF
>TRBV9|TRBJ2-2|-|-
TGTGCCAGCAGCGTGTCACAGGGGAACACCGGGGAGCTGTTTTTT
CASSVSQGNTGELFF
>TRBV20-1|TRBJ2-4|TRBD2|-
TGCAGTGCTACTACTAGCGGGGGGGAGGTTTGGATTCAGTACTTC
CSATTSGGEVWIQYF
>TRBV2|TRBJ1-4|TRBD1|many
TGTGCCAGCAGGCTCTTTACAGGGGGCCCACATACTAATGAAAAACTGTTTTTT
CASRLFTGGPHTNEKLFF
>TRBV7-6|TRBJ2-5|-|few
TGTGCCAGCAGTCTTCACACCGGGGCCGGGTTGGGGGAGACCCAGTACTTC
CASSLHTGAGLGETQYF
>TRBV20-1|TRBJ2-2|-|many
TGCAGTGCTAGTTCGATCCCAGGCACCGGGGAGCTGTTTTTT
CSASSIPGTGELFF
>TRBV5-1|TRBJ2-1|-|many
TGCGCCAGCAGCCTTTGGGGGGACATAGACAATGAGCAGTTCTTC
CASSLWGDIDNEQFF
>TRBV11-2|TRBJ2-5|TRBD2|-
TGTGCCAGCAGCCCTTTAGCGGGGGTCCAAGAGACCCAGTACTTC
CASSPLAGVQETQYF
>TRBV6-5|TRBJ1-2|TRBD1|-
TGTGCCAGCAGTTGGACAGGGCACTATGGCTACACCTTC
CASSWTGHYGYTF
>TRBV7-9|TRBJ1-4|TRBD1|few
TGTGCCAGCAGCCTGGGGACAGCCGGTTATAATGAAAAACTGTTTTTT
CASSLGTAGYNEKLFF
>TRBV19|TRBJ2-7|TRBD1|few
TGTGCCAGTAGCGAAGGGCAGGGGGCCACCTACGAGCAGTACTTC
CASSEGQGATYEQYF
>TRBV9|TRBJ2-2|-|few
TGTGCCAGCAGCGTACTCGGCGGGGAGCTGTTTTTT
CASSVLGGELFF
>TRBV28|TRBJ2-3|-|many
TGTGCCAGCAGTTTTTGGGGCGATACGCAGTATTTT
CASSFWGDTQYF
>TRBV24-1|TRBJ2-3|-|-
TGTGCCACCCGTCCAAACGTCCAATCGGATACGCAGTATTTT
CATRPNVQSDTQYF
>TRBV19|TRBJ2-2|-|-
TGTGCCAGTGCCCCGGGGAACACCGGGGAGCTGTTTTTT
CASAPGNTGELFF
>TRBV27|TRBJ2-1|-|medium-sized
TGTGCCAGCAGTCAGGGGAGTAGAGTCAATGAGCAGTTCTTC
CASSQGSRVNEQFF
>TRBV7-7|TRBJ2-3|TRBD2|-
TGTGCCAGCAGCCCTGACAGCGGGGGCTACAACACAGATACGCAGTATTTT
CASSPDSGGYNTDTQYF
>TRBV13|TRBJ1-2|TRBD1|-
TGTGCCAGCAGCTGGGGACAGTTGGCGTGGGCTAACTATGGCTACACCTTC
CASSWGQLAWANYGYTF
>TRBV12-3/TRBV12-4|TRBJ2-1|-|-
TGTGCCAGCAGTCCCCAAACTGGATGGAGTGACAATGAGCAGTTCTTC
CASSPQTGWSDNEQFF
>TRBV27|TRBJ2-3|-|few
TGTGCCAGCAGTTTGGCAGCGGGTAGGGATACGCAGTATTTT
CASSLAAGRDTQYF
>TRBV24-1|TRBJ1-2|-|-
TGTGCCACCGAAGTAGAGGACAGAGCCAGAGGAGGCTACACCTTC
CATEVEDRARGGYTF
>TRBV6-5|TRBJ2-2|-|few
TGTGCCAGCAGTTACTCGAAACGGGCCATCACCGGGGAGCTGTTTTTT
CASSYSKRAITGELFF